This T cell receptor (beta chain) was observed in a study of cytomegalovirus exposure and HLA in healthy donors (dated 2017 in TCRdb). Some background on the complete study: According to an earlier analysis of 550 to 700 of the donors, about 179 million T cells yielded some 120 million unique TCR beta sequences and approximately 280 Gb of sequence data. Roughly 320 gigabases of sequencing data and around 85 million unique TCR sequences made up an early release that covered nearly 650 HLA-typed donors. Of the roughly 400 genotyped donors, more than 75% were placed in the genetic ancestry cluster associated with self-reported Caucasian donors. The study was designed to test whether signatures of past pathogen exposure could be identified by cataloging public T cell receptors. Using immunosequencing, the study profiled T cell repertoires from fewer than 700 subjects and related those repertoires to cytomegalovirus serostatus. A separate validation cohort of about 110 different subjects was used in addition to the approximately 610-subject first cohort. The study combined high-throughput TCR immunosequencing, statistical association of individual TCRs with disease status, and machine learning to predict cytomegalovirus infection status. To study patterns of TCR occurrence, a later analysis re-analyzed previously published TCR beta repertoires from around 660 donors and added high-resolution HLA genotyping. The later analysis used no new phenotypic data to find candidate immune exposures, relying instead on TCR beta sequences and their occurrence across donors. In an earlier analysis of 587 of the donors, high-throughput TCR beta sequencing was used to judge whether each TCR beta V gene segment behaved as functional or pseudogenic. Donor age, sex, ethnicity and CMV serostatus were compiled together with the repertoire data. Genome-wide SNP genotypes for about 55% of the 666 donors were used in a later genetic analysis, which treated that subset as a discovery cohort. All discovery cohort repertoires had been generated using a single sequencing platform. HLA typing included class I and class II loci at four-digit resolution. Typing coverage varied by locus: about 620-640 donors for A, B, C, DRB1 and DQB1; more than 500 for DQA1; about 590 for DPA1; roughly 450 for DPB1. Because of strong linkage in the cohort, roughly five DR-DQ haplotypes were treated as single units for association and clustering. Among around 400 genotyped donors of the cohort, an average of approximately 220,000 unique TCR beta nucleotide sequences was sequenced per donor, of which roughly 18% were non-productive. Results the study describes overall, beyond this receptor: Because some donors lacked HLA typing at each locus, the association tests relied only on the typed subset. An association between a missense DCLRE1C variant and V-gene and J-gene trimming of TCR beta chains was found in a later genetic analysis and replicated in an independent cohort. The earlier analysis of 587 of the donors excluded some 15 rarely observed V segments, including chromosome 9 orphons, because counts were too low. In the study, roughly 160 TCR beta chains were listed as associated with cytomegalovirus. Compared with the 666-donor mean, donors in an Asian-associated ancestry cluster had fewer N-insertions in productive TCRs, according to a later genetic analysis. The authors suggested that the approach could potentially be extended to other disease states and immunological phenotypes. At a false discovery rate of 0.05, a later analysis linked around 17,000 TCR beta sequences to specific HLA alleles. Some IMGT-functional V segments, including TRBV6-2 and TRBV6-3, could not be told apart with the 87-base-pair reads, so those segments were excluded. A further reported finding was that TCR beta sequences accurately predicted the HLA-A and HLA-B alleles for most subjects in the first cohort. Most CMV-associated TCR beta chains appeared to be HLA-restricted in a later analysis, and the HLA associations seemed to be driven largely by CMV exposure. For the cohort, immune exposure information was limited to CMV serostatus. In this cohort, only TCR beta chains were sequenced, and detectable features were limited by the absence of alpha or paired-chain data. When HLA alleles, especially DR and DQ, strongly co-occurred, TCR associations were difficult to assign to individual alleles. The classifier was reported to diagnose cytomegalovirus status with high specificity and sensitivity in both the original and validation cohorts. In vitro tests confirmed that three of the cytomegalovirus-associated TCR beta chains recognize cytomegalovirus antigens. Correlated functional status among segregating V segments might be attributable to linkage disequilibrium, but an unknown experimental factor could not be ruled out. A later analysis reported that several top co-occurrence clusters appeared linked to parvovirus B19, influenza, CMV and Epstein-Barr virus. In a later analysis, HLA-associated TCR beta chains showed more clonal expansion and lower generation probabilities than non-associated chains that were equally common. A later analysis found that TCR association rates varied across HLA loci, with DRB1 alleles showing the most associated TCRs and HLA-C alleles the fewest. The sequencing pipeline was judged likely to have produced a cluster of highly shared sequence variants as a technical artifact. Most TCR sequences were observed very rarely across donors, whereas some public TCRs were present in many individuals. In an earlier analysis of more than 450 of the donors, most TCR beta V segments were observed in productive rearrangements about 90% or about 30% of the time, broadly matching IMGT annotations. Presence/absence analyses assumed roughly uniform sequencing depth across donors, an assumption that may not hold.

Taken from cysteine to phenylalanine, the CDR3 has 14 residues. CDR3 DNA is the only sequence kept; it has 42 bases, read in frame from the first base. CDR1 SGHTA and CDR2 FQGTGA were looked up in the germline V gene. V is clipped by 1 base and J by 6 bases, and the sequence between their germline boundaries is 9 bases long. Receptor amplification or capture employed the immunoSEQ multiplex PCR assay. For the multiplex PCR, a mixture combining 60 forward primers for TCR Vbeta segments and 13 reverse primers for TCR Jbeta segments was used. Amplification of the CDR3 region of rearranged TCR beta genes was performed with a multiplex PCR assay on genomic DNA. The amplified TCR beta libraries were sequenced on the Illumina HiSeq System as 87-base-pair reads. On the authors' methods: A later analysis tallied approximately 87 million unique TCR beta chains across the 650 to 750 repertoires, and about 12 million of those chains were shared by two or more donors. To remove PCR and sequencing errors, raw reads were error-corrected and collapsed into unique sequences using a nearest-neighbor algorithm that merged closely related sequences. Alignment of CDR3 sequences to IMGT reference sequences was used to assign V, D and J gene segments. For a sequence to be retained, a match of at least six nucleotides to both a V gene segment and a J gene segment was required. Rearrangements were classified as productive when the CDR3 lacked stop codons and remained in frame with V and J, and all other rearrangements were classified as non-productive. Following IMGT convention, CDR3 was defined as the stretch from the second conserved V-encoded cysteine to the conserved J-encoded phenylalanine. Sequences without an unambiguous match to a single V gene segment were excluded from the earlier analysis of approximately 560 of the donors. An earlier analysis of about 600 of the donors called V segments functional above 56.7% productive rearrangements and segregating when the between-donor standard deviation exceeded 5%. A statistical classification framework was built for diagnosing cytomegalovirus status from the catalog of TCR beta chain sequences. V and J gene assignment, in a later analysis, came from comparing TCR nucleotide sequences with IMGT/GENE-DB human TR gene sequences. Using the TCRdist pipeline, a later analysis assigned CDR3 sequences along with most-parsimonious VDJ recombination scenarios. In a later analysis, each TCR beta chain was defined by its CDR3 amino acid sequence together with its V-gene family, and reads lacking a unique V-gene family were excluded. A later analysis removed nearly 600 highly shared, low-generation-probability nucleotide sequences to deal with suspected cross-contamination and a sequencing artifact. In a later analysis, a clonal expansion index for each public chain was calculated from normalized within-repertoire ranks of inferred template counts. In a later analysis, generation probabilities were computed with a VDJ recombination model fitted to out-of-frame rearrangements, and the resulting probabilities were checked against IGoR. A later analysis scored TCR-TCR, TCR-HLA and TCR-CMV co-occurrence with hypergeometric tests, applying a repertoire-size bias correction to TCR pairs. A later analysis estimated false discovery rates by permuting HLA or CMV assignments 20 times. A later analysis grouped co-occurring TCRs with DBSCAN, adding TCRdist sequence similarity when clustering within HLA-allele-positive subsets. Repertoires with fewer than 30,000 or more than 120,000 public chains, plus five repertoires with anomalous nucleotide sharing, were excluded from co-occurrence clustering. What TCRdb holds here is the immuneACCESS table cut down to in-frame rearrangements. Part of the clones is not present; checked against another copy, under half of the missing clones reflect an unresolved V gene, and the others are unexplained. The V and J calls and clone size were taken over from that table, and D and trimming were inferred from the DNA. Across this sample there are 75,000 to 85,000 clones, with around 82% seen only once. The top ten clones comprise about 1.1% of the sample.

Of note for this clone: Its specific antigen is unknown. Per-nucleotide qualities are absent, and no much larger clonotype sits a single base away.

The cohort was made up of approximately 670 healthy bone marrow donors. Cohort members were all nominally healthy when sampled, although unrecorded immune exposures were likely present. The donor tested CMV seronegative, placing the donor among the 300 to 450 seronegative members of the cohort. Each donor provided a peripheral blood sample, and peripheral blood mononuclear cells were used for TCR beta sequencing. The Qiagen DNeasy Blood Extraction Kit was used to extract genomic DNA from the blood cell samples. The rearranged chain carries TRBV7-3 and TRBJ2-2; too little of a D gene remains to name it. Sample: PBMCs. The TCR comes from a male donor in good health and CMV-seronegative. The nucleotide sequence reads as follows: TGTGCCAGCAGCTTAATATCAGGTCCCGGGGAGCTGTTTTTT. This sequence encodes CASSLISGPGELFF.